A single sample is the source of the 17 T cell receptor beta chains below, sequenced in a study of early stage breast cancer tumors. Only in-frame clones appear in the TCRdb table, and some are missing; sequencing was by immunoSEQ multiplex PCR. The table has roughly 3,600 clones, around 68% seen once; the top ten hold 18%. Sequencing used breast tumor tissue. These receptors all stem from a person in their 40s with breast cancer.

The CDR3 loop is CASSTVGTVRYGYTF. In nucleotides, the CDR3 is TGTGCCAGCAGCACGGTGGGCACAGTGCGCTATGGCTACACCTTC. The V gene is TRBV7-8, the J gene TRBJ1-2; D is ambiguous. Per germline, CDR1 SGHVS and CDR2 FQNEAQ. CDR3 length: 15 residues. Deletions cut 5 bases from V and 4 bases from J, with 17 bases between.

The gene calls are TRBV15 and TRBJ1-5; no reliable D call. The V gene lost 2 bases and the J gene lost 6 bases, with 23 bases spanning the gap. The germline CDR1 and CDR2 sequences are LNHNV and YYDKDF (reference sequence). The CDR3 runs to 18 residues. This CDR3 reads CATSRQRALGHSSQPQHF. The CDR3, as DNA: TGTGCCACCAGCAGACAGAGGGCCCTCGGTCACAGCTCTCAGCCCCAGCATTTT.

The chain uses TRBV7-6 and TRBJ2-5; 13 bases agree with TRBD2. CDR1 and CDR2 (germline): SGHVS, FNYEAQ. This CDR3 has 16 amino acids. V shed 2 bases and J 10 bases; nucleotides not matched to a gene: 10. This CDR3 is CASSLRTSGSADDQYF. CDR3 nucleotide sequence: TGTGCCAGCAGCTTACGGACTAGCGGGAGCGCGGATGACCAGTACTTC.

The chain joins TRBV28 to TRBJ2-7, with D maybe TRBD2 (5 bases). Germline V gene lookup returns CDR1 MDHEN and CDR2 SYDVKM. This CDR3 comprises 15 residues. V was clipped by 5 bases and J by 0 bases, with 14 bases between them. This CDR3 reads CASSIRRTLSYEQYF. The CDR3, as DNA: TGTGCCAGCAGTATCCGCCGGACTCTCTCCTACGAGCAGTACTTC.

The chain links TRBV18 to TRBJ2-5, with 8 nucleotides matching TRBD1. This CDR3 comprises 18 residues. CDR1 is KGHSH and CDR2 is LQKENI in the germline V gene. The ends lost 2 bases at V and 5 bases at J; junction bases unmatched: 16. The CDR3 sequence: CASSPRVNTGTGAETQYF. The CDR3 DNA reads as TGTGCCAGCTCACCAAGGGTTAATACCGGGACAGGCGCCGAGACCCAGTACTTC.

CDR3 coding DNA: TGTGCCAGCAGCTTAGAGGGAACGGGAGGGGATGGGACCCAGTACTTC. Translating it yields CASSLEGTGGDGTQYF. This sequence joins TRBV11-3 and TRBJ2-5; 8 nucleotides match TRBD2. V lost 0 bases to trimming and J lost 7 bases; unmatched junction nucleotides: 10. CDR3 length equals 16 residues. The germline V gene has CDR1 SGHNT and CDR2 YENEEA.

This chain uses TRBV29-1 with TRBJ2-3; D tentatively fits TRBD1 or TRBD2 (5 bases each). The V end lost 6 bases, the J end lost 2 bases, and 15 bases lay between the germline ends. Germline CDR1 and CDR2: SQVTM and ANQGSEA. CDR3 size: 14 residues. The CDR3 DNA is TGCAGCGTCAAGGGGACCGTTAACACAGATACGCAGTATTTT. Translated: CSVKGTVNTDTQYF.

The gene calls are TRBV7-9 and TRBJ2-1; D gene unclear. This CDR3 has 16 residues. Trimming removed 3 bases at V and 0 bases at J, with 12 bases between. CDR1 and CDR2 from the germline V gene are SEHNR and FQNEAQ (reference sequence). CDR3 nucleotide sequence: TGTGCCAGCAGCTTCACCAGGTCAAGCTCCTACAATGAGCAGTTCTTC. It is translated as CASSFTRSSSYNEQFF.

The chain combines TRBV15 with TRBJ1-4; D is ambiguous. Germline CDR1 reads LNHNV; CDR2 reads YYDKDF (reference sequence). The CDR3 length is 13 residues. Between the trimmed V and J ends, which lost 0 bases and 14 bases, there was a span of 13 bases. The CDR3 sequence is CATSRDPNPGLFF. CDR3 coding DNA: TGTGCCACCAGCAGAGATCCCAACCCCGGGCTGTTTTTT.

The V and J genes are TRBV10-3 and TRBJ2-1; 8 bases align to TRBD2. CDR1 is ENHRY and CDR2 is SYGVKD in the germline V gene. The CDR3 contains 15 residues. V trimming: 6 bases; J trimming: 7 bases; junction bases outside the gene matches: 11. CDR3 protein: CAIRGTGGPVNEQFF. The CDR3 DNA is TGTGCCATCAGGGGAACGGGAGGGCCGGTGAATGAGCAGTTCTTC.

Concerning this clone: Different DNA sequences within this sample yield the same CDR3. The chain combines TRBV19 with TRBJ2-7, with 11 bases lining up with TRBD2. Germline lookup yields CDR1 LNHDA and CDR2 SQIVND (reference sequence). Losses at the gene ends were 5 bases for V and 3 bases for J; bases not matched to a gene: 6. The CDR3 totals 15 residues. CDR3 in amino acids: CASSSLAGVRYEQYF. The CDR3 bases are TGTGCCAGTAGTTCACTAGCGGGAGTGCGCTACGAGCAGTACTTC.

The genes are TRBV29-1 and TRBJ2-1; 8 nucleotides match TRBD1. The CDR3 has 13 amino acids. Germline V gene lookup returns CDR1 SQVTM and CDR2 ANQGSEA. Trimming took 5 bases from V and 3 from J; bases not matched to a gene: 3. The CDR3 loop is CSVPGQDYNEQFF. The CDR3 coding sequence is TGCAGCGTTCCGGGACAGGACTACAATGAGCAGTTCTTC.

Written as DNA, the CDR3 is TGTGCCAGCACCCAAAAGGGCGCGGACACCGGGGAGCTGTTTTTT. This codes for CASTQKGADTGELFF. The genes are TRBV11-3 and TRBJ2-2; D unresolved. Trimming cost V 7 bases and J 3 bases, with 15 bases left between them. Germline V gene data show CDR1 as SGHNT and CDR2 as YENEEA. The CDR3 is 15 amino acids. Full variable domain (remainder filled in from reference TRBV11-3 and TRBJ2-2): EAGVVQSPRYKIIEKKQPVAFWCNPISGHNTLYWYLQNLGQGPELLIRYENEEAVDDSQLPKDRFSAERLKGVDSTLKIQPAELGDSAVYLCASTQKGADTGELFFGEGSRLTVL.

The rearrangement joins TRBV6-5 to TRBJ2-3; TRBD1 might be the D (6 bases). The CDR3 is 16 amino acids. V lost 0 bases to trimming and J lost 4 bases, with 14 bases between them. Germline CDR1 and CDR2: MNHEY and SVGAGI. The CDR3 bases are TGTGCCAGCAGTTACTCGTGGGGGCCGGGCGCAGATACGCAGTATTTT. It yields the protein CASSYSWGPGADTQYF.

V gene TRBV7-7 combines with J gene TRBJ2-5; 10 nucleotides agree with TRBD2. CDR1 SSHAT and CDR2 FNYEAQ come from the germline V gene (reference sequence). The length of the CDR3 is 16 residues. Unmatched junction bases numbered 4, after V lost 1 base and J lost 2 bases. The CDR3 protein is CASSLGWTSGQETQYF. In DNA form, the CDR3 reads TGTGCCAGCAGCTTAGGATGGACTAGCGGACAAGAGACCCAGTACTTC.

The genes are TRBV19 and TRBJ2-2; D tentatively fits TRBD1 or TRBD2 (5 bases each). CDR1 is LNHDA, CDR2 SQIVND, per germline (reference sequence). The V end lost 6 bases, the J end lost 0 bases, and 11 bases lay between the germline ends. The length of the CDR3 is 15 residues. The CDR3 loop is CASRPPGPNTGELFF. CDR3 in DNA: TGTGCCAGTAGGCCCCCGGGACCGAACACCGGGGAGCTGTTTTTT. The full variable domain, its missing parts supplied by reference TRBV19 and TRBJ2-2, is DGGITQSPKYLFRKEGQNVTLSCEQNLNHDAMYWYRQDPGQGLRLIYYSQIVNDFQKGDIAEGYSVSREKKESFPLTVTSAQKNPTAFYLCASRPPGPNTGELFFGEGSRLTVL.

This sequence joins TRBV6-1 and TRBJ2-1; 7 bases agree with TRBD2. The V gene end was trimmed by 3 bases and the J gene end by 5 bases; junction bases not matched to a gene: 13. Germline V gene data show CDR1 as MNHNS and CDR2 as SASEGT. This CDR3 has 17 residues. In DNA, the CDR3 is TGTGCCAGCAGTGACACTACGTGGGACTACGGACACAATGAGCAGTTCTTC. Amino acid sequence: CASSDTTWDYGHNEQFF.